This T cell receptor (beta chain) appears in the sequencing data of a study of T-cell memory formation after mild COVID-19. On the study more broadly: In these data, TCR clusters were largely donor specific.

Germline CDR1 is SEHNR and CDR2 is FQNEAQ (reference sequence). The length of the CDR3 is 18 residues. V lost 5 bases and J lost 8; bases outside the gene matches: 20. Study results and limitations: Contracting clones from day 15 to 85 had balanced CD4/CD8; later expanders favoured CD4+. Chiefly within CM and EM were the contracting CD4+ clones; CD8+ ones were within EMRA.

TCR alpha and TCR beta cDNA libraries carrying sample barcodes and UMIs were produced by 5'RACE using constant-segment primers. In TCRdb, the 5' RACE reads were re-called with MiXCR into one record per CDR3 protein. The sample lists roughly 300,000 distinct CDR3 sequences, approximately 8% occurring once. Remarks on this clonotype: Its cognate antigen is unknown.

The sequence came from a man younger than 30 who had mild COVID-19 (a few samples of this study predate the infection). Cell type and time point are not known. The source material was PBMCs or a T cell subset sorted from them (not recorded which). The J gene is TRBJ2-1, the V gene TRBV7-9, with 8 bases identical to TRBD2. For the CDR3, the DNA is TGTGCCAGCAGCCCAGGGTTGCGTGGACTAGCTGGTCGGGATGAGCAGTTCTTC. It specifies CASSPGLRGLAGRDEQFF.